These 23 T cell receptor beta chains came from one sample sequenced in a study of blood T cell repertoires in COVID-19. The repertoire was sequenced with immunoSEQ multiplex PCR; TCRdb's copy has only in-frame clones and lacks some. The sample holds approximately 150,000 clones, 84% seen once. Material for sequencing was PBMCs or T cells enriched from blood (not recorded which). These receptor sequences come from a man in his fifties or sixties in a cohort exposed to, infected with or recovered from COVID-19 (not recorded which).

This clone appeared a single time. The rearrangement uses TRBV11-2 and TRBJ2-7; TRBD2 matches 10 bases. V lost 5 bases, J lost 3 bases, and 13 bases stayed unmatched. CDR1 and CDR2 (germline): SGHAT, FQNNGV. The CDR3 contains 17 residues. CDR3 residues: CASSDLGGAGGVYEQYF. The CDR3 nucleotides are TGTGCCAGCAGCGACCTGGGGGGAGCGGGGGGGGTCTACGAGCAGTACTTC.

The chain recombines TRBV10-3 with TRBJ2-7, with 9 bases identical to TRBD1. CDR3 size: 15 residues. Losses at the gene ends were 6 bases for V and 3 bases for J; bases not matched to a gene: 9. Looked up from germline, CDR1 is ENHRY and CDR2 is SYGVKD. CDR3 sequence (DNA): TGTGCCATCAGAGAAGACAGGGGGTCCGTCTACGAGCAGTACTTC. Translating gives CAIREDRGSVYEQYF.

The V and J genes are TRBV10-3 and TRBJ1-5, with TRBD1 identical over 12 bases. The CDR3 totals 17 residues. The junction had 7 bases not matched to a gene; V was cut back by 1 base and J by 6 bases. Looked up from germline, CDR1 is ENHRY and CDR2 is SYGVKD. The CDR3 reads CAISEFLGTGGGQPQHF. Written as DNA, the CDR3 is TGTGCCATCAGTGAGTTCCTCGGGACAGGGGGCGGTCAGCCCCAGCATTTT.

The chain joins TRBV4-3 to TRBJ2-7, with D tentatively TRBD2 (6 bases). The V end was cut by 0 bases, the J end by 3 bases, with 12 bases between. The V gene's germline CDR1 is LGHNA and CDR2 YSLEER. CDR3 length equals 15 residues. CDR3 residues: CASSQDYAGIYEQYF. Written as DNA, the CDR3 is TGCGCCAGCAGCCAAGATTACGCGGGAATCTACGAGCAGTACTTC.

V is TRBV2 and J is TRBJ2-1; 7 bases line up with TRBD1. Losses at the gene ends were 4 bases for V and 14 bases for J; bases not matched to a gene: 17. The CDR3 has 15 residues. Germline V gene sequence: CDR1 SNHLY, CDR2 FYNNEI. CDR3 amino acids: CASSVETGFSLVEFF. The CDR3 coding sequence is TGTGCCAGCAGTGTCGAGACAGGGTTTTCATTGGTAGAGTTCTTC.

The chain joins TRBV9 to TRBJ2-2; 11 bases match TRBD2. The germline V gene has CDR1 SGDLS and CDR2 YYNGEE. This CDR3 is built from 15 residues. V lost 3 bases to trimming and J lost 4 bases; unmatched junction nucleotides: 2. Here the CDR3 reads CASSGTSGSTGELFF. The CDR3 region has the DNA TGTGCCAGCAGCGGGACTAGCGGGTCCACCGGGGAGCTGTTTTTT.

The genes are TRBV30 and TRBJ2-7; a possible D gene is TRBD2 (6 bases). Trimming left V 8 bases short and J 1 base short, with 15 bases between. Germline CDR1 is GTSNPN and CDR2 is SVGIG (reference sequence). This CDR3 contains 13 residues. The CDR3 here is CALRRGASYEQYF. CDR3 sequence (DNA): TGTGCCCTCCGGAGGGGAGCTTCCTACGAGCAGTACTTC.

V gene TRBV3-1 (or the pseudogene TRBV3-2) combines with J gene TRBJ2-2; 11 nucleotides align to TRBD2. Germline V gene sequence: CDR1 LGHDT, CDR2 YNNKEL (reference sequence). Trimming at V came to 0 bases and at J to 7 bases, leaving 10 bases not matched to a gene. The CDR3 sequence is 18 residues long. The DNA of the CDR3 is TGTGCCAGCAGCCAAGAAGACTCACTAGCGGGAGTGGTCGGGGAGCTGTTTTTT. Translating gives CASSQEDSLAGVVGELFF.

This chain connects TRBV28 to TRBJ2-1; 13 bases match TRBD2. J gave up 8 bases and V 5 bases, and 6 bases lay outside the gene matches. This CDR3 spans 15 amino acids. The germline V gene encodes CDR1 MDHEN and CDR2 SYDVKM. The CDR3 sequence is CASSPQLAGGDEQFF. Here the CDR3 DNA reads TGTGCCAGCAGTCCGCAACTAGCGGGAGGGGATGAGCAGTTCTTC.

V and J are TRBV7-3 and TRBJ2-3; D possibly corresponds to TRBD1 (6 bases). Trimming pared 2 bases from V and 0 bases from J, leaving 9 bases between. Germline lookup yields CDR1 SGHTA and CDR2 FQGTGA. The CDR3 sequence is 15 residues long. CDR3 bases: TGTGCCAGCAGCTTACAGGGACATAGCACAGATACGCAGTATTTT. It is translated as CASSLQGHSTDTQYF.

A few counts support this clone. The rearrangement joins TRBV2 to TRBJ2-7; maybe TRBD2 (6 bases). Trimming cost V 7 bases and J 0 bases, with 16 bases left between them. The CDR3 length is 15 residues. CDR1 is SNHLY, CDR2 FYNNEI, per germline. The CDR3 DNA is TGTGCCAGCACCAAGGGCGGGGCTTCCTCCTACGAGCAGTACTTC. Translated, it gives CASTKGGASSYEQYF.

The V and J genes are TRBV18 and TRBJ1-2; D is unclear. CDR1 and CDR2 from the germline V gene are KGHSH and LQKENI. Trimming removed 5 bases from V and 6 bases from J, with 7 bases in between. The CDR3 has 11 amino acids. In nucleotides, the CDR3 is TGTGCCAGCTCAGCGCGCGATGGCTACACCTTC. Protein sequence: CASSARDGYTF.

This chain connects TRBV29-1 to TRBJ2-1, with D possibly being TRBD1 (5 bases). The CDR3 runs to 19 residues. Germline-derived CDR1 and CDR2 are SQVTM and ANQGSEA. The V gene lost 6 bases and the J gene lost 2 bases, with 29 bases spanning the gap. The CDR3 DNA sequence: TGCAGCGTCGCAGGGCTGCCTAGTAGGGGCGAAGGCCCCTACAATGAGCAGTTCTTC. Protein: CSVAGLPSRGEGPYNEQFF.

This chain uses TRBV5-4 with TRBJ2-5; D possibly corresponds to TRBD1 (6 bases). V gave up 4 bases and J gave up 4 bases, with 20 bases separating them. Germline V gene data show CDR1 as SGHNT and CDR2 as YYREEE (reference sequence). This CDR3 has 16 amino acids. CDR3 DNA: TGTGCCAGCAGCGGGGCCCGCTCACAGGGTGGAGAGACCCAGTACTTC. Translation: CASSGARSQGGETQYF.

DNA of the CDR3: TGTGCCAGCAGCCCGGGGGGGGCTAGCGCCTACGAGCAGTACTTC. Residues: CASSPGGASAYEQYF. The V and J genes are TRBV5-4 and TRBJ2-7, with 8 bases matching TRBD2. The CDR3 is made up of 15 amino acids. Germline trimming cut 4 bases from V and 2 bases from J; bases unmatched to any gene: 8. Germline CDR1 and CDR2: SGHNT and YYREEE (reference sequence).

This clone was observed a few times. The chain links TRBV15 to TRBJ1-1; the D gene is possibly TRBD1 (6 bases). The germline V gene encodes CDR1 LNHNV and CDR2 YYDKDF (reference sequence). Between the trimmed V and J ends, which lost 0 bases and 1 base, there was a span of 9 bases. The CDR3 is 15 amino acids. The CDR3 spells CATSRDIGGNTEAFF. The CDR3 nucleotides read TGTGCCACCAGCAGAGATATAGGGGGGAACACTGAAGCTTTCTTT.

CDR3: CASNRDRENTEAFF. The CDR3 nucleotides are TGTGCCAGTAACCGGGACAGGGAGAACACTGAAGCTTTCTTT. The genes are TRBV19 and TRBJ1-1; 9 bases match TRBD1. Germline V gene data show CDR1 as LNHDA and CDR2 as SQIVND (reference sequence). V dropped 7 bases and J dropped 1; count of bases not matched to a gene: 4. The CDR3 contains 14 residues. Supplemented by reference TRBV19 and TRBJ1-1, the full variable domain reads DGGITQSPKYLFRKEGQNVTLSCEQNLNHDAMYWYRQDPGQGLRLIYYSQIVNDFQKGDIAEGYSVSREKKESFPLTVTSAQKNPTAFYLCASNRDRENTEAFFGQGTRLTVV.

The CDR3 DNA reads as TGTGCCAGCCGACAGGGTTCCAATGAGCAGTTCTTC. It encodes CASRQGSNEQFF. The V call is TRBV18, the J call TRBJ2-1; 7 bases match TRBD1. There are 12 residues in the CDR3. Germline V CDR1 and CDR2: KGHSH, LQKENI. The V segment lost 8 bases and the J segment 6 bases; nucleotides outside the gene matches: 4.

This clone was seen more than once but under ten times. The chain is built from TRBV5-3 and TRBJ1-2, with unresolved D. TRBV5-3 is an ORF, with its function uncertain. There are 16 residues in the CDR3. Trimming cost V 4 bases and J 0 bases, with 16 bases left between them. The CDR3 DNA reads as TGTGCCAGAAGCATCGCGGTGCCGCGGGCTAACTATGGCTACACCTTC. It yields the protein CARSIAVPRANYGYTF.

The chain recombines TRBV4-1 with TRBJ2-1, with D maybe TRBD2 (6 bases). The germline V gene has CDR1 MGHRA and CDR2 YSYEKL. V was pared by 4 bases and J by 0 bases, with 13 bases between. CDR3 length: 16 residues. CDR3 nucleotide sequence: TGCGCCAGCAGCCTTACCCCGGGAGTCTCCTACAATGAGCAGTTCTTC. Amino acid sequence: CASSLTPGVSYNEQFF.

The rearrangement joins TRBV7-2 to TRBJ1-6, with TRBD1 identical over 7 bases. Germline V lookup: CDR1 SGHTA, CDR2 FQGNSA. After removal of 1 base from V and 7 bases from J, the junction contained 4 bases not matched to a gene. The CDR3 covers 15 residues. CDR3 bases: TGTGCCAGCAGCTTAGGCGGGACAGAAAATTCACCCCTCCACTTT. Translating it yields CASSLGGTENSPLHF.

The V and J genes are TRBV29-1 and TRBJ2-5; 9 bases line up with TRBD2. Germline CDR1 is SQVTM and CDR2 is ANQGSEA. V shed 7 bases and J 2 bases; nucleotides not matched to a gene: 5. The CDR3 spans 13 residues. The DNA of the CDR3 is TGCAGCGGCGGGACTAGCCCTCAAGAGACCCAGTACTTC. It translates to CSGGTSPQETQYF.

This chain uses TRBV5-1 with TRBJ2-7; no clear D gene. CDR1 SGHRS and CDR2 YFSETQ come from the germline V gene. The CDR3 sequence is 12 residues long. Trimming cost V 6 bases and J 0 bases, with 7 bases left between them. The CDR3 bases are TGCGCCAGCACAGGCAGCTCCTACGAGCAGTACTTC. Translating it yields CASTGSSYEQYF.